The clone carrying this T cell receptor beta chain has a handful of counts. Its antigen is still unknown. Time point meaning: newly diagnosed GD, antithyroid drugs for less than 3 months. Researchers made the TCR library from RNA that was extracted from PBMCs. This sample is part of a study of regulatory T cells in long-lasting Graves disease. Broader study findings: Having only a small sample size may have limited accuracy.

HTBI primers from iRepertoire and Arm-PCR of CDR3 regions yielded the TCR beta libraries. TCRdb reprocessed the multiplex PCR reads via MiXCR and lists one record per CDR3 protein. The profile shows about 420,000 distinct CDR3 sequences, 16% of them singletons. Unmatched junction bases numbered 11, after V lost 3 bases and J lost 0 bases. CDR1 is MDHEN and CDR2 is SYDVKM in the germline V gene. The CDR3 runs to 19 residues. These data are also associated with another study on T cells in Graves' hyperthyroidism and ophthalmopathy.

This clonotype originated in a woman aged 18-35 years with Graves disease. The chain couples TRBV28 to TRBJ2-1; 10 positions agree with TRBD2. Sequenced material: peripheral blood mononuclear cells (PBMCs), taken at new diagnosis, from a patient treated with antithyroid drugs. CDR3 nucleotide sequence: TGTGCCAGCAGTTTTTCCACAGCGGGAGGGCCGGGCTCCTACAATGAGCAGTTCTTC. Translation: CASSFSTAGGPGSYNEQFF.